The 27 T cell receptor beta chains in this list originate from one sample, sequenced in a study of Graves' ophthalmopathy and Graves' hyperthyroidism. RNA transcripts yielded amplified TCR beta CDR3 regions. RT-PCR in the first round used HTBI primers; a second-round multiplex PCR followed. MiXCR was run by TCRdb on the multiplex PCR reads, yielding one entry per CDR3 protein. The sample consists of over 500,000 distinct CDR3 sequences, 20% to 25% of them appearing once. The sequencing input was peripheral blood. The receptors were sampled from a woman aged 18-29 years with stable Graves' hyperthyroidism. Some clones in this sample may be carry-over from other donors' samples.

The chain is built from TRBV11-1 and TRBJ1-1; D is possibly TRBD1 (5 bases). The ends were cut back, 6 bases at V and 2 bases at J, with 22 bases in the middle. The CDR3 consists of 17 residues. Germline loops: CDR1 SGHAT, CDR2 FQDESV (reference sequence). CDR3 sequence reads: CASRSPPHRTVNTEAFF. The CDR3 DNA is TGTGCCAGCAGGTCCCCGCCCCACAGGACGGTTAACACTGAAGCTTTCTTT. Together with reference TRBV11-1 and TRBJ1-1, the CDR3 gives the full variable domain: EAEVAQSPRYKITEKSQAVAFWCDPISGHATLYWYRQILGQGPELLVQFQDESVVDDSQLPKDRFSAERLKGVDSTLKIQPAELGDSAMYLCASRSPPHRTVNTEAFFGQGTRLTVV.

This chain connects TRBV28 to TRBJ1-1; TRBD1 might be the D (5 bases). Trimming removed 6 bases from V and 5 bases from J, with 19 bases in between. CDR1 and CDR2 (germline): MDHEN, SYDVKM. This CDR3 contains 15 residues. Here the CDR3 DNA reads TGTGCCAGCAGGGGGACGGGGGAGTTCGGGACTGAAGCTTTCTTT. Residues: CASRGTGEFGTEAFF.

This clonotype was detected ten times or more. This chain joins TRBV7-9 and TRBJ2-7, with unresolved D. The CDR3 contains 12 residues. The V end lost 5 bases, the J end lost 6 bases, and 11 bases lay between the germline ends. Looked up from germline, CDR1 is SEHNR and CDR2 is FQNEAQ (reference sequence). The CDR3 spells CASSMPWAEQYF. The CDR3 DNA reads as TGTGCCAGCAGCATGCCCTGGGCCGAGCAGTACTTC.

The V call is TRBV6-2 or TRBV6-3, the J call TRBJ2-7; D is uncertain. Germline values: CDR1 MNHEY, CDR2 SVGEGT. Trimming stripped 0 bases from V and 6 bases from J, with 6 bases between. This CDR3 has 12 residues. In DNA form, the CDR3 reads TGTGCCAGCAGTTACTCGGTCAGCGAGCAGTACTTC. This encodes CASSYSVSEQYF.

This clonotype was observed at least ten times. The chain recombines TRBV4-1 with TRBJ1-6; 7 positions match TRBD1. Trimming removed 0 bases from V and 8 bases from J; junction bases left unmatched: 4. CDR1 MGHRA and CDR2 YSYEKL come from the germline V gene. This CDR3 spans 15 amino acids. The CDR3 here is CASSQDGTVDSPLHF. The CDR3 DNA reads as TGCGCCAGCAGCCAAGATGGGACAGTTGATTCACCCCTCCACTTT.

The V call is TRBV27, the J call TRBJ1-6; D might be TRBD1 (5 bases). Germline V CDR1 and CDR2: MNHEY, SMNVEV (reference sequence). The CDR3 covers 17 residues. The V gene lost 1 base and the J gene lost 0 bases, with 10 bases spanning the gap. The CDR3 DNA follows: TGTGCCAGCAGTTTATATCGGGGGAGCTCCTATAATTCACCCCTCCACTTT. This encodes CASSLYRGSSYNSPLHF.

The chain joins TRBV29-1 to TRBJ1-1; D not certain. V was trimmed by 6 bases and J by 2 bases, leaving 13 bases between them. Germline loops: CDR1 SQVTM, CDR2 ANQGSEA. CDR3 length equals 13 residues. This chain's CDR3 is CSVRPWDNTEAFF. The CDR3 region has the DNA TGCAGCGTCCGGCCATGGGATAACACTGAAGCTTTCTTT. The variable domain in full, completed from reference TRBV29-1 and TRBJ1-1, reads SAVISQKPSRDICQRGTSLTIQCQVDSQVTMMFWYRQQPGQSLTLIATANQGSEATYESGFVIDKFPISRPNLTFSTLTVSNMSPEDSSIYLCSVRPWDNTEAFFGQGTRLTVV.

This clonotype came up many times. The chain is built from TRBV12-3 or TRBV12-4 and TRBJ2-2; a weak D match, TRBD2 (5 bases). Trimming shortened V by 5 bases and J by 0 bases, and 16 bases separated the two germline ends. The CDR3 spans 17 residues. CDR3: CASSRNNGGSNTGELFF. CDR3 nucleotides: TGTGCCAGCAGTCGTAACAACGGCGGGTCGAACACCGGGGAGCTGTTTTTT.

This clonotype has a count of ten or more. The chain is built from TRBV20-1 and TRBJ2-7, with D tentatively TRBD1 (6 bases). The CDR3 has 13 residues. Germline loops: CDR1 DFQATT, CDR2 SNEGSKA (reference sequence). V was pared by 8 bases and J by 1 base, with 15 bases between. The CDR3, as DNA: TGCAGTTCCAAGGACAGATATTCCTACGAGCAGTACTTC. Its translation is CSSKDRYSYEQYF.

This clonotype was seen many times. The genes are TRBV25-1 and TRBJ1-2, with 10 bases lining up with TRBD1. Germline CDR1 MGHDK, CDR2 SYGVNS. The CDR3 totals 15 residues. V was pared by 8 bases and J by 2 bases, with 8 bases of the junction left unmatched. CDR3 nucleotide sequence: TGTGCCAGCGAAGCGGGGACAGGGGAAAACTATGGCTACACCTTC. Translated, it gives CASEAGTGENYGYTF.

This clonotype was counted at least ten times. This sequence joins TRBV14 and TRBJ2-2; 8 bases align to TRBD2. This CDR3 spans 15 amino acids. Germline CDR1 and CDR2: SGHDN and FVKESK. V shed 4 bases, J shed 6 bases, and the junction held 7 bases outside the gene matches. The CDR3 reads CASSPDWTSPGELFF. The DNA for the CDR3 is TGTGCCAGCAGCCCTGATTGGACTAGCCCCGGGGAGCTGTTTTTT.

Ten or more counts support this clonotype. The chain recombines TRBV6-5 with TRBJ1-2; the D gene is possibly TRBD1 (5 bases). V lost 7 bases and J 7 bases, leaving 16 bases between the germline ends. This CDR3 is 13 amino acids long. CDR1 and CDR2 (germline): MNHEY, SVGAGI. Here the CDR3 reads CASISGMRGGYTF. CDR3 nucleotides: TGTGCCAGCATAAGTGGCATGAGGGGTGGCTACACCTTC.

This clonotype was observed a few times. The genes are TRBV20-1 and TRBJ2-5, with D possibly being TRBD1 (5 bases). Trimming left V 0 bases short and J 3 bases short, with 11 bases between. CDR3 length: 14 amino acids. The germline gives CDR1 DFQATT, CDR2 SNEGSKA (reference sequence). The DNA of the CDR3 is TGCAGTGCTAGAGATTCTCAGGGAAAAGAGACCCAGTACTTC. Protein sequence: CSARDSQGKETQYF.

Ten or more counts support this clonotype. The gene calls are TRBV12-3 or TRBV12-4 and TRBJ1-1; D perhaps matches TRBD1 (5 bases). The CDR3 consists of 14 residues. V lost 3 bases and J 1 base, leaving 9 bases between the germline ends. The CDR3 bases are TGTGCCAGCAGTTTCGGCAGGGCGAACACTGAAGCTTTCTTT. Translation: CASSFGRANTEAFF.

The table lists this clonotype with many counts. This rearrangement joins TRBV11-3 to TRBJ2-7; weak D call: TRBD1 (6 bases). Between the trimmed V and J ends, which lost 5 bases and 6 bases, there was a span of 17 bases. There are 14 residues in the CDR3. The germline CDR1 and CDR2 sequences are SGHNT and YENEEA. The CDR3: CASSNRDETGEQYF. CDR3 DNA sequence: TGTGCCAGCAGCAACAGGGACGAAACCGGCGAGCAGTACTTC.

The rearrangement uses TRBV30 and TRBJ2-5; D not certain. This CDR3 spans 12 amino acids. Germline CDR1 reads GTSNPN; CDR2 reads SVGIG (reference sequence). Trimming stripped 2 bases from V and 4 bases from J, with 8 bases between. CDR3: CAWSIAGETQYF. The DNA of the CDR3 is TGTGCCTGGAGTATAGCAGGAGAGACCCAGTACTTC.

This clonotype has a count of ten or more. The chain has TRBV6-2 or TRBV6-3 and TRBJ1-1; D gene uncertain. The CDR3 totals 12 residues. Trimming left V 4 bases short and J 0 bases short, with 3 bases between. Looked up from germline, CDR1 is MNHEY and CDR2 is SVGEGT. This CDR3 is CASSWMNTEAFF. The CDR3 DNA reads TGTGCCAGCAGTTGGATGAACACTGAAGCTTTCTTT.

As to this clonotype: A read error may explain this, as a much larger clone is one base away. V and J are TRBV7-6 and TRBJ1-1; 10 positions agree with TRBD1. Germline CDR1 reads SGHVS; CDR2 reads FNYEAQ. The length of the CDR3 is 14 residues. The CDR3 coding sequence is TGTGTCAGCAGCTTAGCGGACAGGGGGGCTGAAGCTTTCTTT. Protein: CVSSLADRGAEAFF.

This clonotype was counted ten times or more. The chain recombines TRBV24-1 with TRBJ1-1; possible D gene TRBD1, 6 bases. Trimming took 8 bases from V and 1 from J, leaving 19 bases between them. Germline assignment: CDR1 KGHDR and CDR2 SFDVKD. The CDR3 is made up of 16 amino acids. CDR3: CATNLGQTRSNTEAFF. CDR3 DNA: TGTGCCACCAACCTTGGACAGACTAGATCGAACACTGAAGCTTTCTTT.

This clonotype has at least ten counts. J is TRBJ2-2 and V is TRBV6-1; 7 bases agree with TRBD1. V shed 2 bases and J 1 base; nucleotides not matched to a gene: 7. This CDR3 has 17 residues. Germline V lookup: CDR1 MNHNS, CDR2 SASEGT. CDR3 residues: CASSERLGTVNTGELFF. For the CDR3, the DNA is TGTGCCAGCAGTGAAAGGTTAGGGACAGTGAACACCGGGGAGCTGTTTTTT.

Points on this clonotype: This sequence may be a read error, since a much larger clone differs from it by one base. The chain carries TRBV11-2 and TRBJ1-1; a possible D gene is TRBD1 (6 bases). The germline V gene has CDR1 SGHAT and CDR2 FQNNGV. There are 14 residues in the CDR3. V dropped 0 bases and J dropped 11 bases, with 16 bases sitting between them. Written as DNA, the CDR3 is TGTGCCAGCAGCTTAGAGATCTCCGTCGGACAGGCTTTCTTT. Translation: CASSLEISVGQAFF. The full variable domain, its missing parts supplied by reference TRBV11-2 and TRBJ1-1, is EAGVAQSPRYKIIEKRQSVAFWCNPISGHATLYWYQQILGQGPKLLIQFQNNGVVDDSQLPKDRFSAERLKGVDSTLKIQPAKLEDSAVYLCASSLEISVGQAFFGQGTRLTVV.

This clonotype was detected a few times. V usage is TRBV28 and J usage is TRBJ2-7; D ambiguous. The V end lost 5 bases, the J end lost 6 bases, and 11 bases lay between the germline ends. CDR1 MDHEN and CDR2 SYDVKM come from the germline V gene. There are 12 residues in the CDR3. As DNA, the CDR3 is TGTGCCAGCAGTAATAGACGGACCGAGCAGTACTTC. Translating gives CASSNRRTEQYF.

The chain couples TRBV19 to TRBJ1-1; D remains unclear. Per the germline V gene, CDR1 is LNHDA and CDR2 is SQIVND (reference sequence). The CDR3 extends over 11 amino acids. Trimming shortened V by 3 bases and J by 12 bases, and 11 bases separated the two germline ends. CDR3 protein: CASSIEFRTFF. The CDR3 DNA reads TGTGCCAGTAGTATCGAGTTTCGGACTTTCTTT.

This chain joins TRBV28 and TRBJ1-1; D unresolved. V was cut by 1 base and J by 2 bases, with 11 bases left in between. The CDR3 loop spans 15 amino acids. Germline V gene data show CDR1 as MDHEN and CDR2 as SYDVKM. The CDR3 protein is CASSLYRPFNTEAFF. CDR3 sequence (DNA): TGTGCCAGCAGTTTATACCGACCCTTTAACACTGAAGCTTTCTTT.

The V call is TRBV25-1, the J call TRBJ2-7, with D perhaps being TRBD1 or TRBD2 (5 bases each). The CDR3 sequence is 14 residues long. CDR1 MGHDK and CDR2 SYGVNS come from the germline V gene. Trimming cost V 4 bases and J 5 bases, with 15 bases left between them. The CDR3 region has the DNA TGTGCCAGCAGTGGGGAGACAGAAACGGACGAGCAGTACTTC. Its translation is CASSGETETDEQYF.

The rearrangement uses TRBV6-5 and TRBJ1-2; 7 nucleotides align to TRBD1. Losses at the gene ends were 4 bases for V and 3 bases for J; bases not matched to a gene: 5. The CDR3 runs 14 residues. Germline V lookup: CDR1 MNHEY, CDR2 SVGAGI. CDR3 sequence: CASSFTGAHYGYTF. Written as DNA, the CDR3 is TGTGCCAGCAGTTTCACAGGGGCGCACTATGGCTACACCTTC.

In its sample, this clonotype was seen many times. The chain employs TRBV3-1 and TRBJ1-1, with D possibly TRBD1 on 6 matching bases. CDR3 length: 12 amino acids. V was clipped by 3 bases and J by 6 bases, with 8 bases between them. CDR1 is LGHDT and CDR2 is YNNKEL in the germline V gene (reference sequence). CDR3 protein: CASSHRGSEAFF. The CDR3 region has the DNA TGTGCCAGCAGCCACAGGGGTTCTGAAGCTTTCTTT.